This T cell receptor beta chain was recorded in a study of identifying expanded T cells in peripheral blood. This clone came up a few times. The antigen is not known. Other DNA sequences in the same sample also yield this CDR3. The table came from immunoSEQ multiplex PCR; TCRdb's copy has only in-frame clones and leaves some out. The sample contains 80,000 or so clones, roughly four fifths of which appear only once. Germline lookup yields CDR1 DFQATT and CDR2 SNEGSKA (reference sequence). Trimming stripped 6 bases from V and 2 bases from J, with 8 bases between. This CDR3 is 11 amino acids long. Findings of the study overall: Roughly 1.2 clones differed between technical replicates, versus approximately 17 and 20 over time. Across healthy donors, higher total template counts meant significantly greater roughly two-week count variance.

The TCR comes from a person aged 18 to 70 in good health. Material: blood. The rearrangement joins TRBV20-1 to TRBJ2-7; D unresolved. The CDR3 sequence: CSARTTYEQYF. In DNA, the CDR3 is TGCAGTGCAAGAACCACCTACGAGCAGTACTTC.